One sample yielded the 31 T cell receptor beta chains listed below, sequenced in a study of cytomegalovirus exposure and HLA in healthy donors (dated by TCRdb to the late 2010s). Library preparation used the immunoSEQ multiplex PCR assay. The multiplex PCR relied on a mix of 60 forward primers for TCR Vbeta segments and 13 reverse primers for TCR Jbeta segments. In its TCRdb copy, this immuneACCESS table keeps in-frame sequences only and misses some clones. Where compared with another copy, unresolved V genes explain less than half of these, and the others have no known cause. The sample data list roughly 120,000 clones, and around 84% of these were observed just once. The top ten clonotypes cover 2.5% to 3% of the sample. Sequenced material: PBMCs. The receptors here all came from a woman between 18 and 29 years old in good health and CMV-seropositive.

This chain links TRBV14 with TRBJ2-4; 7 bases are shared with TRBD1. In germline, CDR1 is SGHDN, CDR2 FVKESK. This CDR3 is built from 15 residues. Trimming cost V 2 bases and J 8 bases; bases outside gene matches: 9. CDR3 DNA: TGTGCCAGCAGCCAAAACAGGGGAAGTAGGGACATTCAGTACTTC. Protein sequence: CASSQNRGSRDIQYF.

The gene calls are TRBV2 and TRBJ2-3, with D maybe TRBD2 (7 bases). The length of the CDR3 is 12 residues. The V end lost 8 bases, the J end lost 5 bases, and 11 bases lay between the germline ends. Germline CDR1 is SNHLY and CDR2 is FYNNEI. For the CDR3, the DNA is TGTGCCAGCGGGGGGGCCGGAGATACGCAGTATTTT. This sequence encodes CASGGAGDTQYF. The variable domain in full, with the rest retrieved from reference TRBV2 and TRBJ2-3, is EPEVTQTPSHQVTQMGQEVILRCVPISNHLYFYWYRQILGQKVEFLVSFYNNEISEKSEIFDDQFSVERPDGSNFTLKIRSTKLEDSAMYFCASGGAGDTQYFGPGTRLTVL.

V and J are TRBV6-5 and TRBJ1-1, with 9 bases that match TRBD1. Germline-derived CDR1 and CDR2 are MNHEY and SVGAGI. The CDR3 has 13 amino acids. V shed 5 bases and J 5 bases; nucleotides not matched to a gene: 3. The chain's CDR3 is CASSPGQGTEAFF. The CDR3 coding sequence is TGTGCCAGCAGTCCAGGACAGGGGACTGAAGCTTTCTTT.

J is TRBJ1-1 and V is TRBV7-9; D is possibly TRBD1 (6 bases). The germline V and J ends were trimmed by 8 bases and 6 bases, with 16 bases remaining between them. The length of the CDR3 is 13 residues. Germline V CDR1 and CDR2: SEHNR, FQNEAQ (reference sequence). Here the CDR3 DNA reads TGTGCCAGCTTAAAGGACAGCGGCGCTGAAGCTTTCTTT. This translates into CASLKDSGAEAFF.

The chain uses TRBV27 and TRBJ2-3; D not resolved. The germline gives CDR1 MNHEY, CDR2 SMNVEV (reference sequence). The V end was cut by 3 bases, the J end by 2 bases, with 9 bases between. This CDR3 contains 14 residues. The chain's CDR3 is CASSLSRDTDTQYF. CDR3 DNA sequence: TGTGCCAGCAGTTTGTCTCGAGACACAGATACGCAGTATTTT.

The chain combines TRBV5-6 with TRBJ2-5, with D perhaps TRBD1 (5 bases). The CDR3 loop spans 13 amino acids. Germline V gene lookup returns CDR1 SGHDT and CDR2 YYEEEE. V lost 1 base and J lost 6, with 10 bases in between. The CDR3 sequence: CASSLRGVQTQYF. The CDR3 DNA is TGTGCCAGCAGCTTGAGGGGCGTCCAGACCCAGTACTTC.

As DNA, the CDR3 is TGTGCCAGCAGCGTCGACAGGGGGGATCAGCCCCAGCATTTT. This encodes CASSVDRGDQPQHF. The V and J genes are TRBV7-3 and TRBJ1-5; 9 nucleotides agree with TRBD1. Germline CDR1 SGHTA, CDR2 FQGTGA. The V segment lost 5 bases and the J segment 5 bases; nucleotides outside the gene matches: 4. The length of the CDR3 is 14 residues. The full variable domain, rest sourced from reference TRBV7-3 and TRBJ1-5, is GAGVSQTPSNKVTEKGKYVELRCDPISGHTALYWYRQSLGQGPEFLIYFQGTGAADDSGLPNDRFFAVRPEGSVSTLKIQRTERGDSAVYLCASSVDRGDQPQHFGDGTRLSIL.

This CDR3 is CASGLAPTGENTEAFF. The CDR3 coding sequence is TGTGCCAGTGGATTGGCCCCGACAGGTGAGAACACTGAAGCTTTCTTT. The chain links TRBV19 to TRBJ1-1, with a weak D call TRBD1 (6 bases). The CDR3 sequence is 16 residues long. The V end was cut by 8 bases, the J end by 1 base, with 20 bases between. The V gene's germline CDR1 is LNHDA and CDR2 SQIVND (reference sequence).

V and J are TRBV4-1 and TRBJ2-5; a possible D gene is TRBD2 (5 bases). Germline values: CDR1 MGHRA, CDR2 YSYEKL. The CDR3 runs to 14 residues. V was clipped by 2 bases and J by 2 bases, with 9 bases between them. The CDR3 nucleotides read TGCGCCAGCAGCCAACTACTAGGGCAAGAGACCCAGTACTTC. Translation gives CASSQLLGQETQYF.

The chain couples TRBV11-2 to TRBJ1-2, with 9 nucleotides matching TRBD1. V shed 6 bases, J shed 1 base, and the junction held 9 bases outside the gene matches. Per germline, CDR1 SGHAT and CDR2 FQNNGV. The CDR3 covers 16 residues. The CDR3 protein is CASSRKTGGFNYGYTF. In DNA form, the CDR3 reads TGTGCCAGCAGTCGTAAGACAGGGGGATTTAACTATGGCTACACCTTC.

CDR3 in amino acids: CSVTGPTEAFF. The CDR3 nucleotides are TGCAGTGTAACAGGGCCCACTGAAGCTTTCTTT. The chain combines TRBV20-1 with TRBJ1-1, with a possible D match to TRBD1 (6 bases). The CDR3 length is 11 residues. CDR1 is DFQATT, CDR2 SNEGSKA, per germline (reference sequence). Trimming removed 7 bases from V and 4 bases from J, with 10 bases in between.

The J gene is TRBJ2-5, the V gene TRBV9; 11 bases agree with TRBD1. The J call may not be correct, given that the DNA end is closer to TRBJ2-7. Looked up from germline, CDR1 is SGDLS and CDR2 is YYNGEE. The CDR3 totals 15 residues. The CDR3 region has the DNA TGTGCCAGCAGCCGGGGACAGGGGGGCCTCTACGAGCAGTACTTC. Its translation is CASSRGQGGLYEQYF.

CDR3: CASSYEGLYNEQFF. CDR3 nucleotide sequence: TGTGCCAGCAGCTATGAGGGTTTGTACAATGAGCAGTTCTTC. The chain uses TRBV7-3 and TRBJ2-1; TRBD2 is a possible D gene (5 bases). Germline CDR1 SGHTA, CDR2 FQGTGA. The CDR3 covers 14 residues. V gave up 4 bases and J gave up 4 bases, with 11 bases separating them.

This sequence joins TRBV5-1 and TRBJ2-6; no reliable D call. Germline values: CDR1 SGHRS, CDR2 YFSETQ. V was clipped by 2 bases and J by 0 bases, with 6 bases between them. This CDR3 is built from 15 residues. The CDR3 sequence: CASSFSSSGANVLTF. In nucleotides, the CDR3 is TGCGCCAGCAGCTTTTCTAGCTCTGGGGCCAACGTCCTGACTTTC.

In this sample, this clone turned up a few times. J is TRBJ1-1 and V is TRBV7-5. TRBV7-5 is a pseudogene. This CDR3 comprises 16 residues. This chain's CDR3 is CVRSLYWGGEQTEAFF. CDR3 in DNA: TGTGTCAGAAGCCTATATTGGGGGGGCGAGCAAACTGAAGCTTTCTTT.

This chain joins TRBV15 and TRBJ2-1; possibly TRBD1 for D (5 bases). CDR1 and CDR2 from the germline V gene are LNHNV and YYDKDF (reference sequence). Trimming left V 8 bases short and J 0 bases short, with 11 bases between. CDR3 length: 14 residues. The CDR3 sequence: CATGTGGSYNEQFF. Written as DNA, the CDR3 is TGTGCCACCGGTACAGGTGGCTCCTACAATGAGCAGTTCTTC.

The chain couples TRBV19 to TRBJ1-6, with D possibly TRBD1 on 6 matching bases. V shed 4 bases and J shed 14 bases, with 12 bases lying between them. This CDR3 has 12 amino acids. CDR1 LNHDA and CDR2 SQIVND come from the germline V gene (reference sequence). This CDR3 reads CASSKIDRSLHF. In DNA, the CDR3 is TGTGCCAGTAGTAAGATCGACAGGTCCCTCCACTTT.

V usage is TRBV10-3 and J usage is TRBJ1-4; no definite D call. The CDR3 has 14 amino acids. Germline values: CDR1 ENHRY, CDR2 SYGVKD. With 4 bases removed from V and 7 bases from J, the gap between germline ends came to 13 bases. The CDR3 reads CAISVPEFGEKLFF. The CDR3 DNA reads TGTGCCATCAGTGTTCCGGAGTTCGGTGAAAAACTGTTTTTT.

The V call is TRBV4-1, the J call TRBJ2-3; 7 bases map to TRBD1. Germline trimming cut 4 bases from V and 2 bases from J; bases unmatched to any gene: 6. In germline, CDR1 is MGHRA, CDR2 YSYEKL. This CDR3 has 15 residues. As DNA, the CDR3 is TGCGCCAGCAGCCCAACAGGGGCGGTCACAGATACGCAGTATTTT. Its protein is CASSPTGAVTDTQYF.

The V call is TRBV9, the J call TRBJ1-6; no clear D gene. The CDR3 consists of 15 residues. Germline-derived CDR1 and CDR2 are SGDLS and YYNGEE. V was clipped by 4 bases and J by 10 bases, with 18 bases between them. CDR3 DNA: TGTGCCAGCAGCCCCCGTTCGGGGATGGAATCACCCCTCCACTTT. Translation: CASSPRSGMESPLHF. The full variable domain, with the rest looked up from reference TRBV9 and TRBJ1-6, is DSGVTQTPKHLITATGQRVTLRCSPRSGDLSVYWYQQSLDQGLQFLIQYYNGEERAKGNILERFSAQQFPDLHSELNLSSLELGDSALYFCASSPRSGMESPLHFGNGTRLTVT.

The chain has TRBV4-2 and TRBJ1-4, with 9 nucleotides matching TRBD1. The CDR3 spans 17 residues. The junction had 9 bases not matched to a gene; V was cut back by 0 bases and J by 7 bases. The germline V gene encodes CDR1 LGHNA and CDR2 YNFKEQ. CDR3 sequence (DNA): TGTGCCAGCAGCCAAGATCCCACCGGGACAGGGATTGAAAAACTGTTTTTT. Protein sequence: CASSQDPTGTGIEKLFF.

This rearrangement joins TRBV4-2 to TRBJ1-2; D might be TRBD1 (5 bases). From germline, CDR1 is LGHNA and CDR2 YNFKEQ. The CDR3 is 16 residues long. V was shortened by 2 bases and J by 0 bases, with 13 bases between the two germline ends. CDR3 nucleotides: TGTGCCAGCAGCCAATCCCTGACAGCGCCTAACTATGGCTACACCTTC. Translated, it gives CASSQSLTAPNYGYTF.

This clone was detected only once. The chain recombines TRBV2 with TRBJ2-2; D is possibly TRBD1 (7 bases). In germline, CDR1 is SNHLY, CDR2 FYNNEI. The CDR3 is 14 amino acids. The germline V and J ends were trimmed by 7 bases and 6 bases, with 15 bases remaining between them. CDR3 nucleotide sequence: TGTGCCAGCACTCAGGCAGGGGGGTCCGGGGAGCTGTTTTTT. It encodes CASTQAGGSGELFF.

The rearrangement uses TRBV9 and TRBJ1-2; D gene ambiguous. CDR1 SGDLS and CDR2 YYNGEE come from the germline V gene. The CDR3 contains 14 residues. Deletions cut 4 bases from V and 2 bases from J, with 12 bases between. The CDR3 sequence is CASSPMSPNYGYTF. In DNA form, the CDR3 reads TGTGCCAGCAGCCCGATGAGCCCGAACTATGGCTACACCTTC.

The chain couples TRBV2 to TRBJ2-5, with TRBD2 identical over 8 bases. Germline V gene lookup returns CDR1 SNHLY and CDR2 FYNNEI. The trim removed 8 bases at V and 4 bases at J, leaving 6 bases unmatched. The CDR3 is 13 amino acids. CDR3 sequence reads: CASAPGLVETQYF. CDR3 DNA sequence: TGTGCCAGCGCCCCGGGACTAGTAGAGACCCAGTACTTC.

For this clone: Here the CDR3 omits its conserved ending phenylalanine or tryptophan, so a read error is the likely source. V usage is TRBV28 and J usage is TRBJ2-7, with 7 bases that match TRBD2. Germline CDR1 and CDR2: MDHEN and SYDVKM. CDR3 length equals 12 residues. V gave up 5 bases and J gave up 6 bases; unmatched junction bases: 4. The CDR3 reads CASSVGGVEQYL. In DNA form, the CDR3 reads TGTGCCAGCAGTGTGGGGGGGGTCGAGCAGTACCTC.

The chain recombines TRBV6-5 with TRBJ2-2, with D perhaps matching TRBD1 (6 bases). Germline values: CDR1 MNHEY, CDR2 SVGAGI. This CDR3 is built from 14 residues. The V end lost 5 bases, the J end lost 7 bases, and 14 bases lay between the germline ends. The CDR3 here is CASSTLQGNGELFF. The DNA of the CDR3 is TGTGCCAGCAGTACCCTCCAGGGGAACGGGGAGCTGTTTTTT.

This clone was counted only a few times. The V and J genes are TRBV6-5 and TRBJ1-2; possibly TRBD1 for D (5 bases). Deletions cut 2 bases from V and 8 bases from J, with 12 bases between. In germline, CDR1 is MNHEY, CDR2 SVGAGI. The CDR3 is 13 residues long. CDR3 coding DNA: TGTGCCAGCAGTTACGGGACGGCGGGGGGCTACACCTTC. Translation gives CASSYGTAGGYTF.

The CDR3 nucleotides read TGTGCCAGCAGCTTAAGACCGGGCGGGGAGCTGTTTTTT. Protein sequence: CASSLRPGGELFF. The chain recombines TRBV5-4 with TRBJ2-2; D gene uncertain. The CDR3 is 13 amino acids. The V gene lost 2 bases and the J gene lost 7 bases, with 9 bases spanning the gap. Looked up from germline, CDR1 is SGHNT and CDR2 is YYREEE (reference sequence).

The V gene is TRBV28, the J gene TRBJ1-5; 10 positions match TRBD1. J was trimmed by 6 bases and V by 4 bases; bases with no gene match: 3. Germline V gives CDR1 MDHEN, CDR2 SYDVKM. The CDR3 loop spans 14 amino acids. The CDR3 protein is CASSSTGGSQPQHF. CDR3 nucleotide sequence: TGTGCCAGCAGTTCGACAGGGGGCAGTCAGCCCCAGCATTTT.

Here the CDR3 reads CASSGPRGQVTYEQYF. The CDR3 DNA sequence: TGCGCCAGCAGCGGCCCCCGGGGACAGGTCACTTACGAGCAGTACTTC. The V and J genes are TRBV10-1 and TRBJ2-7, with 8 bases lining up with TRBD1. The germline CDR1 and CDR2 sequences are WNHNN and SYGVQD (reference sequence). The CDR3 extends over 16 amino acids. Losses at the gene ends were 6 bases for V and 4 bases for J; bases not matched to a gene: 14.